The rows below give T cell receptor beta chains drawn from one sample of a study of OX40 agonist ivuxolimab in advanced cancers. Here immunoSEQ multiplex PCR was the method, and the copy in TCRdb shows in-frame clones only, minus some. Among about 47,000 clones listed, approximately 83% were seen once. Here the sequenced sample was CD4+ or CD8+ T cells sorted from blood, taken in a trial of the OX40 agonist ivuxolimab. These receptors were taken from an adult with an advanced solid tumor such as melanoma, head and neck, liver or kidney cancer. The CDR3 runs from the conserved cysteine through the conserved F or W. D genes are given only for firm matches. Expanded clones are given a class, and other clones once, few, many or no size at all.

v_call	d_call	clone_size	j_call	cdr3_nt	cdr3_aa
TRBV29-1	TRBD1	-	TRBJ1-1	TGCAGCGTGGGGGACAGGGAGGCTTTCTTT	CSVGDREAFF
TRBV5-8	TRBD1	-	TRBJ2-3	TGTGCCAGCAGCGACGGGACAGCGACCTTTACAGATACGCAGTATTTT	CASSDGTATFTDTQYF
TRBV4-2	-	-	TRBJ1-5	TGTGCCAGCAGCCAAGGAACGGGGAGACCAAATCAGCCCCAGCATTTT	CASSQGTGRPNQPQHF
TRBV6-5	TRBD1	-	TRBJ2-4	TGTGCCAGCACCACGAGACAGGGGGGGAAAAACATTCAGTACTTC	CASTTRQGGKNIQYF
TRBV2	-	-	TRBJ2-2	TGTGCCAGCAGTCCGACTAGTCGGACCGGGGAGCTGTTTTTT	CASSPTSRTGELFF
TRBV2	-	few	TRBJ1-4	TGTGCCAGCAGTGAGGAAAAACTGTTTTTT	CASSEEKLFF
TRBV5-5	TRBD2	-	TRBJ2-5	TGTGCCAGCAGCCCTGGACTAGCTCAAGAGACCCAGTACTTC	CASSPGLAQETQYF
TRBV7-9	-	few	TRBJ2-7	TGTGCCAGCAGCTCATTCAGGTATCCCTACGAGCAGTACTTC	CASSSFRYPYEQYF
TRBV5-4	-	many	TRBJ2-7	TGTGCCAGCAGCTTGGCCAACAGACGTGGCCCCTACGAGCAGTACTTC	CASSLANRRGPYEQYF
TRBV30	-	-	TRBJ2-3	TGTGCCTGGAGTAGGGGGAAGGCCGATACGCAGTATTTT	CAWSRGKADTQYF
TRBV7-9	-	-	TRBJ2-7	TGTGCCAGCAGCTTAGAGGCTCGGGCGGCCTACGAGCAGTACTTC	CASSLEARAAYEQYF
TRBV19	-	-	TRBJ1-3	TGTGCCAGTAGTAAGGGACGAGGACTCAGTGCTGGAAACACCATATATTTT	CASSKGRGLSAGNTIYF
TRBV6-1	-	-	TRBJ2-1	TGTGCCAGCAGTGATGATCAATGGGTCAATGAGCAGTTCTTC	CASSDDQWVNEQFF
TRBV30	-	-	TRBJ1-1	TGTGCCTCGAAAACAGGAGGCACTGAAGCTTTCTTT	CASKTGGTEAFF
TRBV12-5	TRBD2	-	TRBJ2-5	TGTGCTAGTGGTTTGTATTCTGGGGGGGAAGAGACCCAGTACTTC	CASGLYSGGEETQYF
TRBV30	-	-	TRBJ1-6	TGTGCCTGGAGTCGTCAGGGGAATTCACCCCTCCACTTT	CAWSRQGNSPLHF
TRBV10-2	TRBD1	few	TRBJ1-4	TGCGCCAGTTTCCGGGACAGGGGAGAAAAACTGTTTTTT	CASFRDRGEKLFF
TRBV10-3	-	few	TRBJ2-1	TGTGCCATCAGGGAAGAGGGTCTAAGTGAGCAGTTCTTC	CAIREEGLSEQFF
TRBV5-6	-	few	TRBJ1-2	TGTGCCAGCAGCTTGTTAGGGACGGTCCTCTCTGACTATGGCTACACCTTC	CASSLLGTVLSDYGYTF
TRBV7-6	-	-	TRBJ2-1	TGTGCCAGCACCGAACACCCGGAACGGGCGGCCTACAATGAGCAGTTCTTC	CASTEHPERAAYNEQFF
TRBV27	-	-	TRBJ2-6	TGTGCCAGCAGCCCAGGATCTGGGGCCAACGTCCTGACTTTC	CASSPGSGANVLTF
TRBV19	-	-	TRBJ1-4	TGTGCCAGTAGTATTGGGCCAGCTAAACTGTTTTTT	CASSIGPAKLFF
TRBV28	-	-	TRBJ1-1	TGTGCCAGCAGTTTAAACCACAGGGCCCAAGGAGCTTTCTTT	CASSLNHRAQGAFF
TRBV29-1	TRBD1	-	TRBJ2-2	TGCAGCGTACATACTCCAGGACAGGGCATCTCCACCGGGGAGCTGTTTTTT	CSVHTPGQGISTGELFF
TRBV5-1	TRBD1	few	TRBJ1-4	TGCGCCAGCAGCGCGAGGATAGGGGGCGCGGGTAAAGAAAAACTGTTTTTT	CASSARIGGAGKEKLFF
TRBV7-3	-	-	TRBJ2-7	TGTGCCAGCAGCCGAAGCTCCTACGAGCAGTACTTC	CASSRSSYEQYF
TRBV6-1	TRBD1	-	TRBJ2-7	TGTGCCAGCAGCCCATCCCGGGACAGGGTCTACGAGCAGTACTTC	CASSPSRDRVYEQYF
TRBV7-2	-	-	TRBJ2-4	TGTGCCAGCAGCTTAGACGCATCGAGGGCCCCCAAAGCCAAAAACATTCAGTACTTC	CASSLDASRAPKAKNIQYF
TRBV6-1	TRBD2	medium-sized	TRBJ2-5	TGTGCCAGCAGTGAAGGCCCGGGAGGGGTCGAGACCCAGTACTTC	CASSEGPGGVETQYF